This paragraph reports one T cell receptor beta chain. Authors' processing steps: Estimates of nucleated cell counts were drawn from the amplification of reference gene primers. Assay: immunoSEQ multiplex PCR; the TCRdb copy retains only in-frame clones and omits some. V, J and clone size are those of that table, while D and trimming were read from the DNA. The profile shows some 200,000 clones, approximately 82% of them singletons. CDR1 is LGHNA, CDR2 YSLEER, per germline. The V gene end was trimmed by 0 bases and the J gene end by 3 bases; junction bases not matched to a gene: 4. The CDR3 length is 15 residues. The record originates from a study of blood T cell repertoires in COVID-19.

Sequencing was performed on peripheral blood. The clonotype originates from a middle-aged woman with acute or convalescent COVID-19. The chain links TRBV4-3 to TRBJ1-1; 7 bases align to TRBD1. The CDR3 reads CASSQDTGVYTEAFF. For the CDR3, the DNA is TGCGCCAGCAGCCAAGATACAGGGGTCTACACTGAAGCTTTCTTT.